This TCR beta chain was observed in a study of blood T cell repertoires in COVID-19. Study-level information: Material from acute and convalescent COVID-19 was sourced from the United States, Italy and Spain. Sample material is recorded as cDNA or gDNA derived from T cells, B-cell-depleted T cells, or PBMCs.

With 8 bases removed from V and 2 bases from J, the gap between germline ends came to 13 bases. The CDR3 is 13 amino acids. The germline V gene encodes CDR1 MNHEY and CDR2 SVGAGI. Original methodology: Researchers report that nucleated cell counts were estimated from reference gene primer amplification. TCRdb keeps only in-frame clones here, not all; method: immunoSEQ multiplex PCR. Clone size and the V and J calls come from that table; the DNA yielded D and trimming. The profile shows 150,000 or so clones, approximately 85% of them singletons. The sequence derives from a man aged 55 to 69 who had recovered from COVID-19. V gene TRBV6-5 combines with J gene TRBJ2-7; D uncertain. The sequencing sample was made of peripheral blood. CDR3 sequence reads: CASPIHGTYEQYF. For the CDR3, the DNA is TGTGCCAGCCCAATCCACGGTACCTACGAGCAGTACTTC.